This T cell receptor beta chain was captured by sequencing in a study of cytomegalovirus exposure and HLA in healthy donors. Study-wide findings and caveats: The classifier reportedly diagnosed cytomegalovirus status with high specificity and sensitivity. Among TCR beta chains of equal frequency, HLA-associated ones were more clonally expanded in a later analysis. Productive status was seen about 87% or about 30% of the time for most TCR beta V segments in an earlier analysis. For TCR beta chains, V- and J-gene trimming was later linked to a missense DCLRE1C variant.

Note on this clone: The antigen is unknown.

The PCR had 60 Vbeta and 13 Jbeta primers. Only in-frame clones appear in the TCRdb table, and some are missing; sequencing was by immunoSEQ multiplex PCR. This repertoire includes 60,000 to 70,000 clones. The sequencing input was PBMCs. The sequence came from a boy younger than 18 in good health and CMV-seronegative.

The CDR3 sequence: CASSDVAYEQYF. CDR3 coding DNA: TGCGCCAGCAGTGACGTCGCCTACGAGCAGTACTTC. The chain has TRBV10-1 and TRBJ2-7; no firm D call. The CDR3 runs to 12 residues. Trimming pared 3 bases from V and 2 bases from J, leaving 5 bases between. The germline CDR1 and CDR2 sequences are WNHNN and SYGVQD (reference sequence).